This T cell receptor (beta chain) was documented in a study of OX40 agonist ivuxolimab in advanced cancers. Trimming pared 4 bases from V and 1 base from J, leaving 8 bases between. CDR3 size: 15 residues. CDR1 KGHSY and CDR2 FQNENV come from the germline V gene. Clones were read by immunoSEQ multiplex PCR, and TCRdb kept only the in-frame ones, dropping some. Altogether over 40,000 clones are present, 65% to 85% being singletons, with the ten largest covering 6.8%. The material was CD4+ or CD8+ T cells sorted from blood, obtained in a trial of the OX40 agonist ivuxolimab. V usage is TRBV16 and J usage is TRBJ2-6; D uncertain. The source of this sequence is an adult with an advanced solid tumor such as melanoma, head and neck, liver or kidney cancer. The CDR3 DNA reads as TGTGCCAGCAGCCTGGGAAGGTCTGGGGCCAACGTCCTGACTTTC. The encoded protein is CASSLGRSGANVLTF.